Following are 23 T cell receptor beta chains from one sample sequenced in a study of blood T cell repertoires in COVID-19. Profiled with immunoSEQ multiplex PCR; TCRdb holds only in-frame clones, not every one. The top ten clones hold approximately 1.5% of a sample with some 390,000 clones, 89% of them seen once. Sequenced sample: peripheral blood. Source of these receptors: a middle-aged woman with COVID-19, enrolled during active disease.

The V call is TRBV11-2, the J call TRBJ1-2; 8 bases are a match to TRBD1. Per germline, CDR1 SGHAT and CDR2 FQNNGV. V gave up 5 bases and J gave up 8 bases; unmatched junction bases: 16. CDR3 length equals 16 residues. The CDR3 sequence is CASSPPLFQGAWGYTF. The CDR3 DNA reads TGTGCCAGCAGCCCGCCCTTATTCCAGGGGGCGTGGGGCTACACCTTC.

The rearrangement uses TRBV2 and TRBJ1-5; TRBD1 matches 8 bases. V dropped 5 bases and J dropped 5; count of bases not matched to a gene: 5. CDR3 length: 14 residues. CDR1 and CDR2 (germline): SNHLY, FYNNEI. The CDR3 loop is CASSSTGGHQPQHF. The DNA for the CDR3 is TGTGCCAGCAGTTCTACAGGGGGGCATCAGCCCCAGCATTTT.

This chain uses TRBV7-9 with TRBJ2-7, with TRBD1 matching 7 bases. Germline V gene sequence: CDR1 SEHNR, CDR2 FQNEAQ (reference sequence). J gave up 0 bases and V 5 bases, and 7 bases lay outside the gene matches. The CDR3 consists of 15 residues. The CDR3 here is CASSPRDSYSYEQYF. The CDR3 nucleotides read TGTGCCAGCAGCCCCCGGGACAGCTACTCCTACGAGCAGTACTTC.

The V gene is TRBV7-2, the J gene TRBJ1-6, with 10 bases matching TRBD1. V was clipped by 8 bases and J by 0 bases; unmatched bases: 4. The CDR3 covers 16 residues. Germline V gene data show CDR1 as SGHTA and CDR2 as FQGNSA. Here the CDR3 reads CASGGQGSSYNSPLHF. DNA for the CDR3: TGTGCCAGCGGGGGACAGGGGAGCTCCTATAATTCACCCCTCCACTTT.

V usage is TRBV5-1 and J usage is TRBJ1-2; D unclear. Trimming took 3 bases from V and 6 from J, leaving 12 bases between them. The CDR3 has 13 amino acids. Germline V gene data show CDR1 as SGHRS and CDR2 as YFSETQ. The CDR3 here is CASSSDEDNGYTF. The CDR3 coding sequence is TGCGCCAGCAGCTCCGACGAGGATAATGGCTACACCTTC.

V gene TRBV19 combines with J gene TRBJ2-1, with 7 bases fitting TRBD2. The V gene end was trimmed by 3 bases and the J gene end by 4 bases; junction bases not matched to a gene: 9. Germline V gene lookup returns CDR1 LNHDA and CDR2 SQIVND (reference sequence). The CDR3 loop spans 16 amino acids. CDR3 sequence reads: CASSMKAGAPYNEQFF. CDR3 coding DNA: TGTGCCAGTAGTATGAAGGCGGGAGCCCCTTACAATGAGCAGTTCTTC.

The chain recombines TRBV3-1 (or the pseudogene TRBV3-2) with TRBJ1-2, with unresolved D. CDR1 is LGHDT and CDR2 is YNNKEL in the germline V gene (reference sequence). V lost 0 bases and J 10 bases, leaving 12 bases between the germline ends. The CDR3 is 13 residues long. DNA for the CDR3: TGTGCCAGCAGCCAAGAGGGTCGGGGAGTCTACACCTTC. Protein product: CASSQEGRGVYTF.

The chain recombines TRBV15 with TRBJ2-5; TRBD2 matches 9 bases. V was clipped by 1 base and J by 4 bases; unmatched bases: 10. CDR3 length equals 17 residues. In germline, CDR1 is LNHNV, CDR2 YYDKDF (reference sequence). The CDR3 reads CATSRALAGFSVETQYF. The CDR3 DNA follows: TGTGCCACCAGCAGAGCCCTAGCGGGATTCTCGGTAGAGACCCAGTACTTC.

CDR3 DNA: TGTGCTAGTGGTTTGGTACACCGACCGACAGGGTGTTTATTGAACACTGAAGCTTTCTTT. This encodes CASGLVHRPTGCLLNTEAFF. The V and J genes are TRBV12-5 and TRBJ1-1, with 7 bases aligning to TRBD1. CDR3 length: 20 residues. The germline gives CDR1 LGHNT, CDR2 FRNRAP. Germline trimming cut 0 bases from V and 0 bases from J; bases unmatched to any gene: 16.

This chain connects TRBV9 to TRBJ1-5; D gene ambiguous. Germline assignment: CDR1 SGDLS and CDR2 YYNGEE. CDR3 size: 15 residues. V lost 0 bases and J 3 bases, leaving 10 bases between the germline ends. CDR3 in DNA: TGTGCCAGCAGCGTAGGAGGCGGAGACAATCAGCCCCAGCATTTT. This encodes CASSVGGGDNQPQHF.

The rearrangement joins TRBV7-2 to TRBJ2-4, with D tentatively TRBD2 (7 bases). V was shortened by 3 bases and J by 0 bases, with 12 bases between the two germline ends. Germline assignment: CDR1 SGHTA and CDR2 FQGNSA. The CDR3 has 16 residues. CDR3 coding DNA: TGTGCCAGCAGCTTGTTCGGGGGGCTAGCCAAAAACATTCAGTACTTC. This sequence encodes CASSLFGGLAKNIQYF.

V usage is TRBV4-1 and J usage is TRBJ1-1; the D is unclear. Germline V lookup: CDR1 MGHRA, CDR2 YSYEKL. The V end lost 0 bases, the J end lost 0 bases, and 8 bases lay between the germline ends. The length of the CDR3 is 15 residues. The CDR3 reads CASSQERQVNTEAFF. The CDR3 coding sequence is TGCGCCAGCAGCCAAGAAAGGCAGGTGAACACTGAAGCTTTCTTT.

The chain has TRBV11-2 and TRBJ1-1; D may be TRBD1 (5 bases). Trimming removed 0 bases from V and 10 bases from J, with 15 bases in between. The V gene's germline CDR1 is SGHAT and CDR2 FQNNGV. The CDR3 runs to 14 residues. CDR3 in amino acids: CASSLDLVAGRAFF. In DNA, the CDR3 is TGTGCCAGCAGCTTAGATCTGGTGGCAGGGCGAGCTTTCTTT.

V gene TRBV21-1 combines with J gene TRBJ2-7; TRBD1, as called in the table, went unchecked against the DNA. TRBV21-1 is shown as a pseudogene. This CDR3 is built from 15 residues. CDR3 bases: TGTGCCAGCAGCGGCAGGGGGCGACCTTTGAACGAGCAGTACTTC. It yields the protein CASSGRGRPLNEQYF.

This chain links TRBV4-3 with TRBJ2-3, with TRBD1 matching over 7 bases. The V and J ends lost 0 bases and 6 bases, in that order; junction bases with no gene match: 3. This CDR3 comprises 14 residues. The V gene's germline CDR1 is LGHNA and CDR2 YSLEER. This chain's CDR3 is CASSQETGSDTQYF. CDR3 nucleotides: TGCGCCAGCAGCCAAGAGACAGGGTCGGATACGCAGTATTTT.

The chain carries TRBV29-1 and TRBJ2-3, with 8 nucleotides matching TRBD1. The CDR3 extends over 15 amino acids. V was clipped by 3 bases and J by 5 bases; unmatched bases: 10. Germline CDR1 SQVTM, CDR2 ANQGSEA. The CDR3: CSVDGDRPPGDTQYF. CDR3 in DNA: TGCAGCGTTGACGGGGACAGGCCACCAGGAGATACGCAGTATTTT.

The chain links TRBV11-1 to TRBJ1-4; D is undetermined. V was trimmed by 1 base and J by 5 bases, leaving 5 bases between them. The CDR3 loop spans 13 amino acids. The V gene's germline CDR1 is SGHAT and CDR2 FQDESV (reference sequence). The CDR3 DNA reads TGTGCCAGCAGCTTAGGAGAAAATGAAAAACTGTTTTTT. Amino acid sequence: CASSLGENEKLFF. The full variable domain, completed using reference TRBV11-1 and TRBJ1-4, is EAEVAQSPRYKITEKSQAVAFWCDPISGHATLYWYRQILGQGPELLVQFQDESVVDDSQLPKDRFSAERLKGVDSTLKIQPAELGDSAMYLCASSLGENEKLFFGSGTQLSVL.

V and J are TRBV30 and TRBJ1-1; D gene unclear. V was cut by 2 bases and J by 10 bases, with 11 bases left in between. Germline values: CDR1 GTSNPN, CDR2 SVGIG (reference sequence). CDR3 length equals 11 residues. The CDR3 coding sequence is TGTGCCTGGAGTCACTTAAGCGGAGCTTTCTTT. It is translated as CAWSHLSGAFF.

The chain joins TRBV9 to TRBJ1-5; a weak D match, TRBD1 (5 bases). The CDR3 sequence is 14 residues long. V lost 0 bases, J lost 2 bases, and 6 bases lay in between. Germline loops: CDR1 SGDLS, CDR2 YYNGEE. The CDR3 DNA reads as TGTGCCAGCAGCGTAGCGGGGGGCAATCAGCCCCAGCATTTT. Its translation: CASSVAGGNQPQHF.

This sequence joins TRBV19 and TRBJ1-1; perhaps TRBD1 as D (5 bases). This CDR3 has 12 residues. The V gene lost 10 bases and the J gene lost 1 base, with 10 bases spanning the gap. Looked up from germline, CDR1 is LNHDA and CDR2 is SQIVND (reference sequence). The CDR3 sequence: CATGHENTEAFF. The DNA for the CDR3 is TGTGCCACCGGACACGAGAACACTGAAGCTTTCTTT.

The J gene is TRBJ1-1, the V gene TRBV18; possible D gene TRBD1, 5 bases. The CDR3 is made up of 15 amino acids. Trimming took 6 bases from V and 3 from J, leaving 17 bases between them. Germline V lookup: CDR1 KGHSH, CDR2 LQKENI. The CDR3 coding sequence is TGTGCCAGCTCGTCCGAGAGTGGGGGGGACACTGAAGCTTTCTTT. Residues: CASSSESGGDTEAFF.

The rearrangement joins TRBV19 to TRBJ1-6, with no clear D. The CDR3 runs to 14 residues. V dropped 5 bases and J dropped 8 bases, with 13 bases sitting between them. The germline gives CDR1 LNHDA, CDR2 SQIVND (reference sequence). In DNA form, the CDR3 reads TGTGCCAGTAGTTCCGACGGGTTCGATTCACCCCTCCACTTT. Translation: CASSSDGFDSPLHF.

This chain connects TRBV28 to TRBJ2-7, with 15 bases aligning to TRBD2. Trimming at V came to 7 bases and at J to 4 bases, leaving 8 bases not matched to a gene. Germline-derived CDR1 and CDR2 are MDHEN and SYDVKM. The CDR3 is 16 amino acids. The CDR3 DNA sequence: TGTGCCAGCACACCCGGGACTAGCGGGGGGTTTTACGAGCAGTACTTC. Translation: CASTPGTSGGFYEQYF.